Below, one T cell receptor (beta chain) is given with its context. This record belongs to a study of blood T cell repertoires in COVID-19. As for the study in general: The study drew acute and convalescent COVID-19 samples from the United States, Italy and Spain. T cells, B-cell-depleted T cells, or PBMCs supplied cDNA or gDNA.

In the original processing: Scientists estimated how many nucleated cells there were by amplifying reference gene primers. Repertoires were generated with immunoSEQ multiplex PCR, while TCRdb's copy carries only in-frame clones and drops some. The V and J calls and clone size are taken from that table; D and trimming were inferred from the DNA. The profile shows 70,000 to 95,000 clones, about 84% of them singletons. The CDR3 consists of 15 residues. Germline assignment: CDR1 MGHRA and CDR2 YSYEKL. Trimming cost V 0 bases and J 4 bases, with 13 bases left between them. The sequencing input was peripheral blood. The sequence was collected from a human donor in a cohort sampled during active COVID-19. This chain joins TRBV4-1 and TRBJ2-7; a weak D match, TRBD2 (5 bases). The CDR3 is CASSQDFSSRYEQYF. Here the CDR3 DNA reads TGCGCCAGCAGCCAAGATTTTTCTAGCAGGTACGAGCAGTACTTC.